Presented here are 21 T cell receptor beta chains from one specimen sequenced in a study of CD8 T cells in Susac syndrome. Reverse transcription of 0.5 to 1 ug RNA was performed with random hexamers. One entry per CDR3 protein results from TCRdb running MiXCR on the immunoSEQ multiplex PCR reads. This sample carries 250,000 to 300,000 distinct CDR3 sequences, roughly 81% of them seen once, and the ten largest clones take over 0.09%. Sequences were obtained from CD8+ T cells from PBMCs. Receptors originate from a human donor with multiple sclerosis.

The rearrangement links TRBV7-2 to TRBJ2-1; tentative D call: TRBD2 (6 bases). Deletions cut 5 bases from V and 3 bases from J, with 14 bases between. Germline V CDR1 and CDR2: SGHTA, FQGNSA. The CDR3 has 15 residues. CDR3 bases: TGTGCCAGCAGCCCACTTATTAGCGGCTACAATGAGCAGTTCTTC. Protein: CASSPLISGYNEQFF.

The rearrangement uses TRBV9 and TRBJ2-7, with 9 bases lining up with TRBD1. Germline CDR1 SGDLS, CDR2 YYNGEE. Trimming took 3 bases from V and 2 from J; bases not matched to a gene: 3. CDR3 length: 14 amino acids. CDR3 sequence reads: CASSDGTGTYEQYF. In nucleotides, the CDR3 is TGTGCCAGCAGCGATGGGACAGGGACCTACGAGCAGTACTTC.

This clonotype was detected only once. The genes are TRBV27 and TRBJ1-1; 7 bases agree with TRBD1. Germline V gene sequence: CDR1 MNHEY, CDR2 SMNVEV (reference sequence). The CDR3 extends over 15 amino acids. With 10 bases clipped from V and 0 bases from J, the junction kept 11 bases outside the gene matches. The CDR3 DNA is TGTGCCAACCAAAAGAACAGGGGCATGAACACTGAAGCTTTCTTT. Translating it yields CANQKNRGMNTEAFF.

V gene TRBV6-5 combines with J gene TRBJ1-1; the match to TRBD1 covers 8 bases. This CDR3 spans 14 amino acids. Losses at the gene ends were 8 bases for V and 6 bases for J; bases not matched to a gene: 11. Germline lookup yields CDR1 MNHEY and CDR2 SVGAGI. CDR3 residues: CASAMYRGRAEAFF. The CDR3 region has the DNA TGTGCCAGCGCTATGTACAGGGGGAGGGCTGAAGCTTTCTTT.

This rearrangement joins TRBV24-1 to TRBJ1-1; possible D gene TRBD1, 5 bases. This CDR3 comprises 15 residues. Germline CDR1 is KGHDR and CDR2 is SFDVKD. Trimming removed 9 bases from V and 3 bases from J, with 19 bases in between. The CDR3 DNA sequence: TGTGCCACCCCAGCAGCCCAAGGAGGGGACACTGAAGCTTTCTTT. Its protein product is CATPAAQGGDTEAFF.

In this sample, this clonotype turned up a few times. CDR3 DNA sequence: TGTGCCAGCAGCTTGGTTTGGCGGCGGGGATACACAGATACGCAGTATTTT. Amino acids: CASSLVWRRGYTDTQYF. This chain uses TRBV5-4 with TRBJ2-3; D perhaps matches TRBD2 (6 bases). CDR1 is SGHNT, CDR2 YYREEE, per germline (reference sequence). The CDR3 consists of 17 residues. Trimming took off 0 bases at V and 2 bases at J, with 16 bases between the two ends.

The chain couples TRBV30 to TRBJ1-1; no clear D. The CDR3 is 11 residues long. The V end was cut by 2 bases, the J end by 5 bases, with 6 bases between. CDR1 is GTSNPN and CDR2 is SVGIG in the germline V gene (reference sequence). The CDR3 is CAWSFGTEAFF. CDR3 coding DNA: TGTGCCTGGAGTTTCGGGACTGAAGCTTTCTTT.

This chain uses TRBV12-3 or TRBV12-4 with TRBJ1-2; D unresolved. The CDR3 consists of 16 residues. Trimming left V 3 bases short and J 4 bases short, with 18 bases between. Written as DNA, the CDR3 is TGTGCCAGCAGTTTCCTCGCCGGGCCGCCTGGCTATGGCTACACCTTC. Its translation is CASSFLAGPPGYGYTF.

The CDR3 nucleotides read TGTGCCAGCAGTTTGGAAGGCCCATATCAGCCCCAGCATTTT. Translated, it gives CASSLEGPYQPQHF. The chain joins TRBV28 to TRBJ1-5, with no clear D. The CDR3 contains 14 residues. Germline V gene sequence: CDR1 MDHEN, CDR2 SYDVKM. Trimming took off 3 bases at V and 5 bases at J, with 11 bases between the two ends. Using reference TRBV28 and TRBJ1-5 for the parts outside the CDR3, the full variable domain is DVKVTQSSRYLVKRTGEKVFLECVQDMDHENMFWYRQDPGLGLRLIYFSYDVKMKEKGDIPEGYSVSREKKERFSLILESASTNQTSMYLCASSLEGPYQPQHFGDGTRLSIL.

The chain uses TRBV27 and TRBJ1-5; D remains ambiguous. V was pared by 6 bases and J by 0 bases, with 9 bases between. Germline V gene lookup returns CDR1 MNHEY and CDR2 SMNVEV (reference sequence). The CDR3 is 14 amino acids. Here the CDR3 reads CASSPASSNQPQHF. CDR3 coding DNA: TGTGCCAGCAGCCCGGCGTCTAGCAATCAGCCCCAGCATTTT.

The rearrangement links TRBV27 to TRBJ2-5, with 8 positions matching TRBD1. V was pared by 2 bases and J by 3 bases, with 2 bases of the junction left unmatched. Germline V lookup: CDR1 MNHEY, CDR2 SMNVEV (reference sequence). The CDR3 totals 14 residues. DNA for the CDR3: TGTGCCAGCAGTTTACGACAGGGGAAAGAGACCCAGTACTTC. It codes for CASSLRQGKETQYF.

The J gene is TRBJ2-7, the V gene TRBV2, with D perhaps given as TRBD1 or TRBD2 (6 bases each). The CDR3 length is 16 residues. Trimming cost V 0 bases and J 0 bases, with 12 bases left between them. Germline CDR1 is SNHLY and CDR2 is FYNNEI. The CDR3 DNA reads TGTGCCAGCAGTGAAGCGGGGGCGGGAAGCTCCTACGAGCAGTACTTC. Translating gives CASSEAGAGSSYEQYF.

The gene calls are TRBV7-9 and TRBJ2-2, with D perhaps matching TRBD1 or TRBD2 (5 bases each). V lost 11 bases and J lost 4, with 23 bases in between. This CDR3 is built from 16 residues. Germline V lookup: CDR1 SEHNR, CDR2 FQNEAQ (reference sequence). The DNA for the CDR3 is TGTGCCGCGAGGGTGGAGGCAGGGCGTCGCACCGGGGAGCTGTTTTTT. Translating gives CAARVEAGRRTGELFF. Full variable domain (outside the CDR3, taken from reference TRBV7-9 and TRBJ2-2): DTGVSQNPRHKITKRGQNVTFRCDPISEHNRLYWYRQTLGQGPEFLTYFQNEAQLEKSRLLSDRFSAERPKGSFSTLEIQRTEQGDSAMYLCAARVEAGRRTGELFFGEGSRLTVL.

This chain uses TRBV5-1 with TRBJ2-1; D is possibly TRBD2 (6 bases). The J call is uncertain, as TRBJ2-7 better fits the DNA end. This CDR3 spans 13 amino acids. The germline V gene encodes CDR1 SGHRS and CDR2 YFSETQ. CDR3 amino acids: CASLGSSYNEQYF. Here the CDR3 DNA reads TGCGCCAGCCTCGGGAGCTCCTACAATGAGCAGTACTTC.

The chain carries TRBV24-1 and TRBJ2-3, with 7 bases identical to TRBD1. The CDR3 sequence is 16 residues long. Germline CDR1 is KGHDR and CDR2 is SFDVKD. The trim removed 9 bases at V and 1 base at J, leaving 12 bases unmatched. The CDR3 bases are TGTGCCACCTACCGGAAGGGGGCCTTACGCACAGATACGCAGTATTTT. This gives the protein CATYRKGALRTDTQYF.

This clonotype appeared a few times. The chain couples TRBV19 to TRBJ2-7, with no clear D. From germline, CDR1 is LNHDA and CDR2 SQIVND (reference sequence). The CDR3 consists of 11 residues. Trimming took 5 bases from V and 5 from J, leaving 7 bases between them. The CDR3 here is CASSARHEQYF. The CDR3 DNA follows: TGTGCCAGTAGTGCTAGACACGAGCAGTACTTC.

This chain links TRBV2 with TRBJ1-2, with 7 bases identical to TRBD1. The germline V gene encodes CDR1 SNHLY and CDR2 FYNNEI. With 7 bases clipped from V and 4 bases from J, the junction kept 15 bases outside the gene matches. The CDR3 contains 16 residues. In nucleotides, the CDR3 is TGTGCCAGCATTTCAGAGCCCCCGGGACAGATCTATGGCTACACCTTC. It encodes CASISEPPGQIYGYTF. Full variable domain (rest looked up from reference TRBV2 and TRBJ1-2): EPEVTQTPSHQVTQMGQEVILRCVPISNHLYFYWYRQILGQKVEFLVSFYNNEISEKSEIFDDQFSVERPDGSNFTLKIRSTKLEDSAMYFCASISEPPGQIYGYTFGSGTRLTVV.

V usage is TRBV27 and J usage is TRBJ1-1; TRBD1 is a possible D gene (5 bases). The V end lost 1 base, the J end lost 5 bases, and 8 bases lay between the germline ends. Germline V gene lookup returns CDR1 MNHEY and CDR2 SMNVEV (reference sequence). The CDR3 contains 13 residues. The CDR3 region has the DNA TGTGCCAGCAGTTTATGGTCAGGGACTGAAGCTTTCTTT. Translation: CASSLWSGTEAFF.

In nucleotides, the CDR3 is TGTGCCAGCTCACCAAGTGACAGGGGCTCCTACGAGCAGTACTTC. It yields the protein CASSPSDRGSYEQYF. This rearrangement joins TRBV18 to TRBJ2-7; 8 bases are shared with TRBD1. The V gene end was trimmed by 2 bases and the J gene end by 0 bases; junction bases not matched to a gene: 3. Germline values: CDR1 KGHSH, CDR2 LQKENI. This CDR3 region has 15 residues.

The chain combines TRBV25-1 with TRBJ1-4; D is unclear. The CDR3 is made up of 12 amino acids. Trimming left V 1 base short and J 7 bases short, with 4 bases between. CDR1 and CDR2 from the germline V gene are MGHDK and SYGVNS. CDR3 sequence: CASSELGEKLFF. CDR3 sequence (DNA): TGTGCCAGCAGTGAATTAGGTGAAAAACTGTTTTTT.

CDR3 region: CASSLLEGDTEAFF. The CDR3 DNA reads as TGTGCCAGCAGCTTACTTGAGGGGGATACTGAAGCTTTCTTT. The J gene is TRBJ1-1, the V gene TRBV11-1; D possibly corresponds to TRBD1 (6 bases). The CDR3 is made up of 14 amino acids. Germline V CDR1 and CDR2: SGHAT, FQDESV (reference sequence). Trimming removed 2 bases at V and 5 bases at J, with 12 bases between. Complete variable domain (other parts from reference TRBV11-1 and TRBJ1-1): EAEVAQSPRYKITEKSQAVAFWCDPISGHATLYWYRQILGQGPELLVQFQDESVVDDSQLPKDRFSAERLKGVDSTLKIQPAELGDSAMYLCASSLLEGDTEAFFGQGTRLTVV.